This entry features one TCR beta chain sequence. Germline V CDR1 and CDR2: MGHDK, SYGVNS. CDR3 length equals 16 residues. V was pared by 4 bases and J by 9 bases, with 13 bases of the junction left unmatched. Using immunoSEQ multiplex PCR, the repertoire was profiled, and TCRdb retains in-frame clones only, with some absent. The table lists about 380,000 clones, around 93% of them singletons. The data originate from a study of shared T cell receptors in the human thymus. Sequenced sample: thymocytes. This sequence joins TRBV25-1 and TRBJ2-1; 9 bases align to TRBD1. The clonotype originates from a human donor. The DNA for the CDR3 is TGTGCCAGCAGTGTACAGGGGGCGGATTTTATTCCTGAGCAGTTCTTC. Protein: CASSVQGADFIPEQFF.